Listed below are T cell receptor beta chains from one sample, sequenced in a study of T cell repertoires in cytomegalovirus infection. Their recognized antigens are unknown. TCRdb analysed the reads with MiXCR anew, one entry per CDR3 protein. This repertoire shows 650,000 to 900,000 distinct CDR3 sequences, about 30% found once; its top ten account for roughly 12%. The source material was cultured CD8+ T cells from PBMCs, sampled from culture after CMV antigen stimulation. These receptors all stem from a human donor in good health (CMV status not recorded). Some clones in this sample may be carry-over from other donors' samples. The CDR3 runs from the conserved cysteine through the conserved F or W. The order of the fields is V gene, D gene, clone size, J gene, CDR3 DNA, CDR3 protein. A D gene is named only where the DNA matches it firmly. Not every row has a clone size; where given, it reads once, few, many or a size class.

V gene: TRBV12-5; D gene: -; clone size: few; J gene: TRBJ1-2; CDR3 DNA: TGTGCTAGTGGTTTGGCCCCAGGTTTTGCTAACTATGGCTACACCTTC; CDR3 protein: CASGLAPGFANYGYTF
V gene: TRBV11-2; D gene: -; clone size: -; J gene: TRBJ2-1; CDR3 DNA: TGTGCCAGCAGCCCGTCCTCTGGGGGGCTGACCTACAATGAGCAGTTCTTC; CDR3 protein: CASSPSSGGLTYNEQFF
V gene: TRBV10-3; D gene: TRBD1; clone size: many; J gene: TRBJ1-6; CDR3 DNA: TGTGCCATCAGGGGGGACAGGGATATCTACGGAAATTCACCCCTCCACTTT; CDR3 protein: CAIRGDRDIYGNSPLHF
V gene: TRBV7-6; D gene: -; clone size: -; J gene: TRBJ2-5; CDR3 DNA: TGTGCCAACAGCCACGAGGAGGCAGGGTTTATAGAGACCCAGTACTTC; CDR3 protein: CANSHEEAGFIETQYF
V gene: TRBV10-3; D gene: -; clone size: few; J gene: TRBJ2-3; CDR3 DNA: TGTGCCATCAGTGGGGAGGGGGCGAGGGTCACAGATACGCAGTATTTT; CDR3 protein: CAISGEGARVTDTQYF
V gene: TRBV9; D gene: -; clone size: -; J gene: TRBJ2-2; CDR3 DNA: TGTGCCAGCAGCGTAGGCTCAGTAACCGGGGAGCTGTTTTTT; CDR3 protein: CASSVGSVTGELFF
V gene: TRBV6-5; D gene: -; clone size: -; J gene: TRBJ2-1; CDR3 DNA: TGTGCCAGCAGTTACTCGGACCTGAGCTCCTACAATGAGCAGTTCTTC; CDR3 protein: CASSYSDLSSYNEQFF
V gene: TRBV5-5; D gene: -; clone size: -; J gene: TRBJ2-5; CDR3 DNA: TGTGCCAGCAGCTTGGAGGTGGGGTTGGGACAAGAGACCCAGTACTTC; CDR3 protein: CASSLEVGLGQETQYF
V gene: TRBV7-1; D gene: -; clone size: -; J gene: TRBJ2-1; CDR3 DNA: TGTGTCAGCAGATCGGGACGGAGATACTACAATGAGCAGTTCTTC; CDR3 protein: CVSRSGRRYYNEQFF
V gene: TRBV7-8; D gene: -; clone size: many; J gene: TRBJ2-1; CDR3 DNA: TGTGCCAGCAGCTTAGGACTAGTCTACAATGAGCAGTTCTTC; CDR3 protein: CASSLGLVYNEQFF
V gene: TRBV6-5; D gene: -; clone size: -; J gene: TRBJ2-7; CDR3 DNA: TGTGCCAGCAGTTACGCCGGATTCCCCGCAGACGAGCAGTACTTC; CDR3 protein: CASSYAGFPADEQYF
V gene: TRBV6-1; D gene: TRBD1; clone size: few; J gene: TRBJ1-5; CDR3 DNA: TGTGCCAGCAGTCATAACAGGGGTAATCAGCCCCAGCATTTT; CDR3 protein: CASSHNRGNQPQHF
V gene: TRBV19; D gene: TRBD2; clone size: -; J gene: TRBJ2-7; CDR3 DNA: TGTGCCAGTAGTATCTCAATAGCGGGGGGGTACTACGAGCAGTACTTC; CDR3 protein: CASSISIAGGYYEQYF
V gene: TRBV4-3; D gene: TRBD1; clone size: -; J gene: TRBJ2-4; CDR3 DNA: TGCGCCAGCAGCCAAGATCTTGGGACAGACCACATTCAGTACTTC; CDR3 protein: CASSQDLGTDHIQYF
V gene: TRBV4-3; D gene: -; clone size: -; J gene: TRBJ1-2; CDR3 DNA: TGCGCCAGCAGCCAAGCCGTATCAGGGCACGACGTCTATGGCTACACCTTC; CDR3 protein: CASSQAVSGHDVYGYTF
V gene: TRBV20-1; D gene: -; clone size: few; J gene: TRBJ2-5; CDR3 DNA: TGCAGTGCTAGATTGGGGGCCCAGTACTTC; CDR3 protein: CSARLGAQYF
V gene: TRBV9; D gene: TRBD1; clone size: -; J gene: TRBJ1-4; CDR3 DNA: TGTGCCAGCAGCACGTGGACAGGGGGGACCGAAAAACTGTTTTTT; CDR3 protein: CASSTWTGGTEKLFF
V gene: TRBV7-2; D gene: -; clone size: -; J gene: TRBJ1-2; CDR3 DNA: TGTGCCAGCAGCTTCGGGACGGCTCGCTTC; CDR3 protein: CASSFGTARF
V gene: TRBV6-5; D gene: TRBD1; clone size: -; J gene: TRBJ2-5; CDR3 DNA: TGTGCCAGCACCCTAGACAGGGGGCTTAAAGAGACCCAGTACTTC; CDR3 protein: CASTLDRGLKETQYF
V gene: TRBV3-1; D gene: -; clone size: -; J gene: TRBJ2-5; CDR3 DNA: TGTGCCAGCAGCCAAGATCTAGACCCGCAGGGGGGGACCCAGTACTTC; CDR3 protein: CASSQDLDPQGGTQYF
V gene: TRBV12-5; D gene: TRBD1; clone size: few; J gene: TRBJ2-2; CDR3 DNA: TGTGCTAGTGGATCCATGGACAGGGGGCGCACCGGGGAGCTGTTTTTT; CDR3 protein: CASGSMDRGRTGELFF
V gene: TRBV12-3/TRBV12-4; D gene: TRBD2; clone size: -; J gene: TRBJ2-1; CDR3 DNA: TGTGCCAGCAGCCCCTGGACTAGCGGAAACTACAATGAGCAGTTCTTC; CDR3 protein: CASSPWTSGNYNEQFF
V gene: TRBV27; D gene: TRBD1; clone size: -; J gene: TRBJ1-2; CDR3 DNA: TGTGCCAGCAGTTCCATAGACGGGACAGCCGGCTACACCTTC; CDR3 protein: CASSSIDGTAGYTF
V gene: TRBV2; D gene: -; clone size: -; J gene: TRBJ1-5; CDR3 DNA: TGTGTCAGCGAATCTGGGTCAGTAAACAATCAGCCCCAGCATTTT; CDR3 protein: CVSESGSVNNQPQHF
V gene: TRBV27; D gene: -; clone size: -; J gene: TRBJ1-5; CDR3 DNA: TGTGCCAGCAGTTTATCGGGGGGAGGGATGAGCAATCAGCCCCAGCATTTT; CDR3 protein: CASSLSGGGMSNQPQHF
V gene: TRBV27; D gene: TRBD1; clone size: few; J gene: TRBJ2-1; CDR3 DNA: TGTGCCAGCAGTTCCGACAGGGCCCTCTACAATGAGCAGTTCTTC; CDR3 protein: CASSSDRALYNEQFF
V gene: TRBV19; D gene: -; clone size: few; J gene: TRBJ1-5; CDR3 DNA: TGTGCCAGTAGTATAGGAACTAATAGCAATCAGCCCCAGCATTTT; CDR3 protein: CASSIGTNSNQPQHF
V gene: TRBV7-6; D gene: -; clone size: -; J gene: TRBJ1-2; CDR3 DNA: TGTGCCAGCAGCCAGCAGGGGACCGGCTACACCTTC; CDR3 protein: CASSQQGTGYTF
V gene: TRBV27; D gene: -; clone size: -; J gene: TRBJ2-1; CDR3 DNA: TGTGCCAGCGGATTAATGGGTCACAATGAGCAGTTCTTC; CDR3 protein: CASGLMGHNEQFF
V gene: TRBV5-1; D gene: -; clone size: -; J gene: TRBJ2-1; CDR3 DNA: TGCGCCAGCAGCTTGGTGGGGGAACGGGGCAATGAGCAGTTCTTC; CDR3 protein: CASSLVGERGNEQFF
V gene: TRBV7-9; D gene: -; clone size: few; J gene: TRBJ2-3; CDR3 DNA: TGTGCCTTACACAGGGTTTCTAGCACAGATACGCAGTATTTT; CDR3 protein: CALHRVSSTDTQYF
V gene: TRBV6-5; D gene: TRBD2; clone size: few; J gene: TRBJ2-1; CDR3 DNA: TGTGCCAGCAGTTATAGCGGGGGGTATTACAATGAGCAGTTCTTC; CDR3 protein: CASSYSGGYYNEQFF
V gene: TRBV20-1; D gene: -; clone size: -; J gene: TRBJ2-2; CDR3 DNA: TGCAGTGCGATCAGAGGACAGTCCGGGGAGCTGTTTTTT; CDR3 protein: CSAIRGQSGELFF
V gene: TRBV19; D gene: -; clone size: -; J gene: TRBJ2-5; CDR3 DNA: TGTGCCAGTGCTGAGTGGGTGGGCGGGGCGTCGGAGACCCAGTACTTC; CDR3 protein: CASAEWVGGASETQYF
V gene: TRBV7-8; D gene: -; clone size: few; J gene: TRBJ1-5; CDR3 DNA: TGTGCCAGCAGCTTAGTCGGGGGGGTTGAGCAGCCCCAGCATTTT; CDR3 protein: CASSLVGGVEQPQHF
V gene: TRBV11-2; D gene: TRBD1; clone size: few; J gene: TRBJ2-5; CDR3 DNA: TGTGCCAGCAGCTCGGGCTTGGACAGGGGGCGAGAGACCCAGTACTTC; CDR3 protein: CASSSGLDRGRETQYF
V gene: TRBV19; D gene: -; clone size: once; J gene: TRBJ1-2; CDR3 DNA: TGTGCCAGTAGTCCCGGCGTGGGGGGTCCTGGCTACACCTTC; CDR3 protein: CASSPGVGGPGYTF
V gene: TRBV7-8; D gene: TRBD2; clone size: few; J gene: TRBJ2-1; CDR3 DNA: TGTGCCAGCAGCTTAGGGCCTAGCGGGGGGGGGGAAGGTGAGCAGTTCTTC; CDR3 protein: CASSLGPSGGGEGEQFF
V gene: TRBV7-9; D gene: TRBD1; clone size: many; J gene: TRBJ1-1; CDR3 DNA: TGTGCCAGCAGTTTAGGGGGCATTACTGAAGCTTTCTTT; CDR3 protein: CASSLGGITEAFF
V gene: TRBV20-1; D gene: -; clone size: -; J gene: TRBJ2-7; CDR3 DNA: TGCAGTGGCCGACGGGACGGTGGCACCTACGAGCAGTACTTC; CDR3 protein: CSGRRDGGTYEQYF
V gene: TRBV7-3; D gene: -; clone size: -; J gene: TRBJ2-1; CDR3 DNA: TGTGCCAGCAGCCCGCTGGACTCTAGCTCCTACAATGAGCAGTTCTTC; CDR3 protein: CASSPLDSSSYNEQFF
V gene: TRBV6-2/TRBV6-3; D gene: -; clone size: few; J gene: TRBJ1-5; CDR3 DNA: TGTGCCAGCAGTTACTCCCCCATGCAGGGACACAATCAGCCCCAGCATTTT; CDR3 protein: CASSYSPMQGHNQPQHF
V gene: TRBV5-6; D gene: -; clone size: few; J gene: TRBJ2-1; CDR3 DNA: TGTGCCAGCAGCCTGGGCAGGTCGAGTAATGAGCAGTTCTTC; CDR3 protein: CASSLGRSSNEQFF
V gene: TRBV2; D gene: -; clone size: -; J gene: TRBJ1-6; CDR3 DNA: TGTGCCAGCAGTGAGGGGGGGGGAAAACCCCTCCACTTT; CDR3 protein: CASSEGGGKPLHF
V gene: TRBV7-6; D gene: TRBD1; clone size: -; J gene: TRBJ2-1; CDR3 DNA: TGTGCCAGCAGCTTAGGGACAGGGAAAACGTTACCCTACAATGAGCAGTTCTTC; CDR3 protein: CASSLGTGKTLPYNEQFF
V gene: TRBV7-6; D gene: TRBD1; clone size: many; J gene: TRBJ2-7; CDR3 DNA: TGTGCCAGCAGCTTGACCCGGGACAGGGTCTACGAGCAGTACTTC; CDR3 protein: CASSLTRDRVYEQYF
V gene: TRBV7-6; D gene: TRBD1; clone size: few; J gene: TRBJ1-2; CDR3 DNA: TGTGCCAGCAGCATTACCCCTCACAGGGGGCGCGATTATGGCTACACCTTC; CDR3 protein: CASSITPHRGRDYGYTF
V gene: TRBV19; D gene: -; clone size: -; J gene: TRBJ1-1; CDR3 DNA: TGTGCCAGTAGTATTAAGTTCTTAACAACTGACAACATGAACACTGAAGCTTTCTTT; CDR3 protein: CASSIKFLTTDNMNTEAFF
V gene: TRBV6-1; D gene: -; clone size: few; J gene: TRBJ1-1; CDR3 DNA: TGTGCCAGCCTGAGAATACTAGACACTGAAGCTTTCTTT; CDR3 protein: CASLRILDTEAFF
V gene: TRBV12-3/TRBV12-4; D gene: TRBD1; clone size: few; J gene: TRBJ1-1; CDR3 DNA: TGTGCCAGCAGAGAGACAGGGGCCAGCACTGAAGCTTTCTTT; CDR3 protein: CASRETGASTEAFF
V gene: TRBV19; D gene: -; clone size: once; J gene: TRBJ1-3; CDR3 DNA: TGTGCCAGTAGTCCCCGCTTAAACACCATATATTTT; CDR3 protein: CASSPRLNTIYF
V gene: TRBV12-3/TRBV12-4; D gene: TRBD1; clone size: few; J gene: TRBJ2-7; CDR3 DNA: TGTGCCAGCAGCGGGGACAGGCCCTGGGAGCAGTACTTC; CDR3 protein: CASSGDRPWEQYF
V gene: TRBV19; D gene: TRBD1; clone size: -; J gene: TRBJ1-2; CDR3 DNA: TGTGCCACCACACGACAGGGAGTCTCCGGCTACACCTTC; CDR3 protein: CATTRQGVSGYTF
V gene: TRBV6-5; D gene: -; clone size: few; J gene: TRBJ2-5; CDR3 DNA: TGTGCCAGCAGTTACCATTCTGCAGAGACCCAGTACTTC; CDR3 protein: CASSYHSAETQYF
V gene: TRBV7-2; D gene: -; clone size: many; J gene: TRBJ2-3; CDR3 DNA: TGTGCCAGCAGCTTATTCTCTGGGGAAGGAGATACGCAGTATTTT; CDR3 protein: CASSLFSGEGDTQYF
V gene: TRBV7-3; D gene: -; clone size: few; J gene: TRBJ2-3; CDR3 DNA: TGTGCCAGCAGCTTAATGGGCCAGAGTGTGGATACGCAGTATTTT; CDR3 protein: CASSLMGQSVDTQYF
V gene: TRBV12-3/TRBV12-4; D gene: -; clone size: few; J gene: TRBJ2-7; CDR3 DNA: TGTGCCAGCAGTTTAGCCGTGGGCACCTACGAGCAGTACTTC; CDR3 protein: CASSLAVGTYEQYF
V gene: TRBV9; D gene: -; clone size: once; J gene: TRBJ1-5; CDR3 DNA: TGTGCCAGCAGCTCCTCGGACAGAAGCAATCAGCCCCAGCATTTT; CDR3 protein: CASSSSDRSNQPQHF